A single sample gave rise to the 8 T cell receptor beta chains below, sequenced in a study of blood T cell repertoires in COVID-19. TCRdb keeps only in-frame clones here, not all; method: immunoSEQ multiplex PCR. This sample carries 130,000 to 150,000 clones, approximately 80% of them seen once, and the ten largest clones take around 8.2%. Sample: peripheral blood. Receptors originate from a human donor in a cohort sampled during active COVID-19.

This chain joins TRBV20-1 and TRBJ2-5; no definite D call. CDR1 and CDR2 from the germline V gene are DFQATT and SNEGSKA (reference sequence). The CDR3 has 15 amino acids. The V end lost 3 bases, the J end lost 2 bases, and 16 bases lay between the germline ends. CDR3 DNA: TGCAGTGCTAGTCCTCCAGATGGAGATCAAGAGACCCAGTACTTC. It translates to CSASPPDGDQETQYF.

V gene TRBV19 combines with J gene TRBJ2-4; a weak D match, TRBD2 (5 bases). The V gene lost 4 bases and the J gene lost 5 bases, with 6 bases spanning the gap. Germline V gene sequence: CDR1 LNHDA, CDR2 SQIVND (reference sequence). CDR3 size: 12 residues. The chain's CDR3 is CASSKEENIQYF. The CDR3 DNA reads as TGTGCCAGTAGTAAGGAGGAAAACATTCAGTACTTC.

V is TRBV18 and J is TRBJ2-3, with a possible D match to TRBD2 (5 bases). The CDR3 totals 13 residues. From germline, CDR1 is KGHSH and CDR2 LQKENI. V lost 0 bases and J 6 bases, leaving 7 bases between the germline ends. The CDR3 DNA is TGTGCCAGCTCACCACCCGGGGAGGATACGCAGTATTTT. Amino acid sequence: CASSPPGEDTQYF.

The chain joins TRBV7-2 to TRBJ2-7, with D tentatively TRBD2 (6 bases). Germline V CDR1 and CDR2: SGHTA, FQGNSA. V was pared by 3 bases and J by 4 bases, with 16 bases between. The CDR3 spans 15 residues. This chain's CDR3 is CASSFGPLAGYEQYF. CDR3 DNA: TGTGCCAGCAGCTTTGGTCCCCTGGCGGGGTACGAGCAGTACTTC.

This clone has just one count. The J gene is TRBJ2-1, the V gene TRBV27; 8 nucleotides align to TRBD2. The CDR3 length is 16 residues. Germline CDR1 and CDR2: MNHEY and SMNVEV (reference sequence). The V and J ends lost 4 bases and 0 bases, in that order; junction bases with no gene match: 5. For the CDR3, the DNA is TGTGCCAGCAGTTCCTCCCTAGCGGGCTCCTACAATGAGCAGTTCTTC. Translation gives CASSSSLAGSYNEQFF.

The chain recombines TRBV5-1 with TRBJ2-1; TRBD1 agrees at 8 bases. Germline values: CDR1 SGHRS, CDR2 YFSETQ. The CDR3 runs 15 residues. After removal of 2 bases from V and 4 bases from J, the junction contained 5 bases not matched to a gene. The CDR3 region has the DNA TGCGCCAGCAGCTTCACCGGGACAGGTTACAATGAGCAGTTCTTC. Its protein is CASSFTGTGYNEQFF. Full variable domain (rest looked up from reference TRBV5-1 and TRBJ2-1): KAGVTQTPRYLIKTRGQQVTLSCSPISGHRSVSWYQQTPGQGLQFLFEYFSETQRNKGNFPGRFSGRQFSNSRSEMNVSTLELGDSALYLCASSFTGTGYNEQFFGPGTRLTVL.

The chain recombines TRBV5-6 with TRBJ1-2, with 7 nucleotides matching TRBD1. In germline, CDR1 is SGHDT, CDR2 YYEEEE. This CDR3 has 14 amino acids. The V gene end was trimmed by 4 bases and the J gene end by 4 bases; junction bases not matched to a gene: 7. CDR3 residues: CASSPSGTAYGYTF. CDR3 DNA: TGTGCCAGCAGCCCGTCCGGGACAGCCTATGGCTACACCTTC.

This chain links TRBV4-3 with TRBJ2-7; D might be TRBD2 (6 bases). The CDR3 totals 17 residues. V lost 0 bases and J lost 2, with 17 bases in between. Germline lookup yields CDR1 LGHNA and CDR2 YSLEER. CDR3 region: CASSQDLEGRPPYEQYF. In DNA form, the CDR3 reads TGCGCCAGCAGCCAAGATCTGGAGGGAAGACCCCCCTACGAGCAGTACTTC.